This is a list of T cell receptor beta chains from one sample in a study of graft-versus-host responses after intestinal transplantation. Only in-frame clones appear in the TCRdb table, and some are missing; sequencing was by immunoSEQ multiplex PCR. The sample lists 6,000 to 9,500 clones; 69% were seen once. The sample here was ileum tissue, taken about 240 days after intestinal transplantation. The receptors were gathered from a human patient who received an intestinal transplant, so some T cells may come from the graft donor. Both conserved end residues are part of each CDR3. The D gene is left open where the match is weak. The size entry is marked missing in some rows and otherwise reads once, few, many or a size class.

CDR3aa	CDR3nt	j_gene	abundance	v_gene	d_gene
CASSARQAGWEKLFF	TGTGCCAGCAGCGCTCGACAAGCCGGGTGGGAAAAACTGTTTTTT	TRBJ1-4	-	TRBV7-3	-
CASSWGGGGNIQYF	TGTGCCAGCAGCTGGGGGGGAGGTGGAAACATTCAGTACTTC	TRBJ2-4	-	TRBV7-8	TRBD2
CASAGLPNSPLHF	TGTGCCAGCGCGGGACTCCCAAATTCACCCCTCCACTTT	TRBJ1-6	once	TRBV2	-
CASSLMGGMGYGYTF	TGTGCCAGCAGCTTAATGGGGGGAATGGGATATGGCTACACCTTC	TRBJ1-2	-	TRBV5-4	-
CASSLGKSPYVGYTF	TGTGCCAGCAGCCTGGGGAAGAGCCCCTATGTAGGCTACACCTTC	TRBJ1-2	-	TRBV5-3	-
CASNSQGGSNQPQHF	TGTGCCAGCAACTCTCAGGGGGGAAGCAATCAGCCCCAGCATTTT	TRBJ1-5	once	TRBV28	TRBD1
CASSQDSGQVLGGTEAFF	TGCGCCAGCAGCCAAGATAGCGGACAGGTTCTTGGTGGCACTGAAGCTTTCTTT	TRBJ1-1	medium-sized	TRBV4-3	TRBD1
CASSLEWTEQFF	TGTGCCAGCAGCTTGGAATGGACGGAGCAGTTCTTC	TRBJ2-1	-	TRBV5-5	-
CASSYGGPQETQYF	TGTGCCAGCAGCTACGGGGGCCCTCAAGAGACCCAGTACTTC	TRBJ2-5	few	TRBV7-2	-
CASSLARAGGELFF	TGTGCCAGCAGCTTAGCCAGGGCTGGCGGGGAGCTGTTTTTT	TRBJ2-2	-	TRBV11-3	-
CASRRGWEHQPQHF	TGTGCCAGCAGGCGGGGTTGGGAGCATCAGCCCCAGCATTTT	TRBJ1-5	large	TRBV28	-
CASSPPSGETQYF	TGTGCCAGCTCACCACCTAGCGGGGAGACCCAGTACTTC	TRBJ2-5	-	TRBV18	TRBD2
CASRGPRQPQHF	TGTGCCAGTAGAGGGCCCCGGCAGCCCCAGCATTTT	TRBJ1-5	-	TRBV19	-
CASSHGTVNSPLHF	TGTGCCAGCAGCCATGGGACAGTTAATTCACCCCTCCACTTT	TRBJ1-6	-	TRBV6-6	TRBD1
CASSWDRDNEQFF	TGTGCTAGCAGCTGGGACAGAGACAATGAGCAGTTCTTC	TRBJ2-1	few	TRBV7-7	TRBD1
CASSSRGLSDQPQHF	TGTGCCAGCAGTTCCAGGGGATTGTCGGATCAGCCCCAGCATTTT	TRBJ1-5	-	TRBV28	-
CASSERAGGSYNEQFF	TGTGCCAGCAGTGAGAGAGCGGGGGGCTCCTACAATGAGCAGTTCTTC	TRBJ2-1	-	TRBV6-1	TRBD2
CASSLPGRKTMNTEAFF	TGCGCCAGCAGCTTACCCGGACGGAAAACAATGAACACTGAAGCTTTCTTT	TRBJ1-1	-	TRBV5-1	-
CASSDQGGGSPLHF	TGTGCCAGCAGTGACCAGGGAGGTGGTTCACCCCTCCACTTT	TRBJ1-6	medium-sized	TRBV6-4	-
CASRKTQGNSPLHF	TGTGCCAGCAGGAAGACACAGGGTAATTCACCCCTCCACTTT	TRBJ1-6	-	TRBV25-1	-
CASSVDRTNEKLFF	TGTGCCAGCAGCGTAGACAGGACTAATGAAAAACTGTTTTTT	TRBJ1-4	once	TRBV9	-
CASSPDGAQGYTF	TGTGCCAGCAGCCCAGATGGAGCGCAGGGCTACACCTTC	TRBJ1-2	-	TRBV7-6	-
CASSGGTSGGSYEQYF	TGTGCCAGCAGCGGAGGGACTAGCGGGGGCTCCTACGAGCAGTACTTC	TRBJ2-7	-	TRBV7-8	TRBD2
CASRLNTEAFF	TGTGCCTCCCGTTTGAACACTGAAGCTTTCTTT	TRBJ1-1	-	TRBV10-3	-
CASSEWGVYGYTF	TGTGCCAGCAGTGAATGGGGGGTCTATGGCTACACCTTC	TRBJ1-2	-	TRBV25-1	-
CASSQADGIQETQYF	TGTGCCAGCAGCCAAGCCGACGGGATCCAAGAGACCCAGTACTTC	TRBJ2-5	-	TRBV4-2	-
CASSYRQNTGELFF	TGTGCCAGCAGTTATAGACAGAACACCGGGGAGCTGTTTTTT	TRBJ2-2	-	TRBV6-5	-
CAYQRVRNTEAFF	TGTGCCTACCAGCGTGTGCGAAACACTGAAGCTTTCTTT	TRBJ1-1	-	TRBV30	-
CASSDTEGGSPLHF	TGTGCCAGCAGCGATACCGAGGGCGGTTCACCCCTCCACTTT	TRBJ1-6	-	TRBV5-4	-
CASSLDTWNSGDYGYTF	TGTGCCAGCAGCTTAGATACGTGGAACTCCGGGGACTATGGCTACACCTTC	TRBJ1-2	-	TRBV7-8	-
CASKGGLAEQETQYF	TGTGCCAGCAAAGGGGGACTAGCGGAACAAGAGACCCAGTACTTC	TRBJ2-5	-	TRBV28	TRBD2
CASSYYPRYNEQFF	TGTGCCAGCAGTTATTACCCCCGCTACAATGAGCAGTTCTTC	TRBJ2-1	-	TRBV6-5	-
CASSPTGESPLHF	TGTGCCAGCAGCCCTACAGGGGAATCACCCCTCCACTTT	TRBJ1-6	-	TRBV5-4	TRBD1
CASSGGRAQVQFF	TGTGCCAGCTCGGGAGGCCGAGCTCAAGTGCAGTTCTTC	TRBJ2-1	-	TRBV2	TRBD2
CSVDRQDHTF	TGCAGCGTTGACCGACAGGACCACACCTTC	TRBJ1-2	-	TRBV29-1	-
CASSYSRGNYGYTF	TGTGCCAGCAGTTACTCGAGGGGAAACTATGGCTACACCTTC	TRBJ1-2	-	TRBV6-5	-
CASSRTGDNGYNEQFF	TGTGCCAGCAGCCGGACAGGGGATAATGGGTACAATGAGCAGTTCTTC	TRBJ2-1	-	TRBV5-6	TRBD1
CASSPSGRGDTQYF	TGTGCCAGCAGTCCCAGCGGGAGAGGCGATACGCAGTATTTT	TRBJ2-3	-	TRBV28	TRBD2
CASSYIQGAEQYF	TGTGCCAGCAGTTACATACAGGGGGCCGAGCAGTACTTC	TRBJ2-7	-	TRBV6-5	TRBD1
CASSEGPSSGNTIYF	TGTGCCAGCAGTGAAGGCCCAAGCTCTGGAAACACCATATATTTT	TRBJ1-3	-	TRBV6-1	-
CASLWGDTGELFF	TGTGCCAGCCTCTGGGGCGACACCGGGGAGCTGTTTTTT	TRBJ2-2	few	TRBV5-4	-
CASSQTSAGTDTQYF	TGTGCCAGCAGTCAGACTAGCGCGGGCACAGATACGCAGTATTTT	TRBJ2-3	-	TRBV28	TRBD2
CAISESWDSSYNEQFF	TGTGCCATCAGTGAGTCGTGGGACAGCTCCTACAATGAGCAGTTCTTC	TRBJ2-1	-	TRBV10-3	TRBD1
CASSLRLAGGTNTDTQYF	TGTGCCAGCAGCCTCCGACTAGCGGGGGGGACTAACACAGATACGCAGTATTTT	TRBJ2-3	-	TRBV11-2	TRBD2
CASSPPEAGGYNEQFF	TGCGCCAGCAGTCCCCCAGAAGCGGGGGGGTACAATGAGCAGTTCTTC	TRBJ2-1	few	TRBV23-1	TRBD2
CASSKALGQGVMWSFEAFF	TGTGCCAGCAGCAAAGCGCTCGGACAGGGGGTAATGTGGTCGTTTGAAGCTTTCTTT	TRBJ1-1	medium-sized	TRBV21-1	-
CASSPPRGLDDNNEQFF	TGTGCCAGCTCACCACCGAGGGGACTAGACGATAACAATGAGCAGTTCTTC	TRBJ2-1	-	TRBV18	TRBD2
CASSYVSGTDSGTF	TGTGCCAGCAGTTACGTCTCCGGGACAGATTCGGGTACCTTC	TRBJ1-2	-	TRBV6-5	TRBD1
CASSPNNPGQVFSNQPQHF	TGTGCCAGCAGTCCAAACAATCCGGGACAAGTATTTAGCAATCAGCCCCAGCATTTT	TRBJ1-5	-	TRBV6-9	-
CASSPGGYYGYTF	TGTGCCAGCTCACCAGGAGGGTACTATGGCTACACCTTC	TRBJ1-2	-	TRBV18	-
CASSHPGGGTDTQYF	TGCGCCAGCAGCCATCCAGGGGGCGGCACAGATACGCAGTATTTT	TRBJ2-3	few	TRBV4-1	TRBD1
CASSVTSGEPYNEQFF	TGTGCCAGCAGCGTTACTAGCGGGGAGCCATACAATGAGCAGTTCTTC	TRBJ2-1	few	TRBV2	TRBD2
CASSQGDRANTGELFF	TGTGCCAGCAGCCAAGGCGACAGGGCGAACACCGGGGAGCTGTTTTTT	TRBJ2-2	-	TRBV4-2	TRBD1
CASSLIQYNEQFF	TGCGCCAGCAGCTTGATACAGTACAATGAGCAGTTCTTC	TRBJ2-1	once	TRBV5-1	-
CASSSTGNTEAFF	TGTGCCAGCAGTTCGACAGGGAACACTGAAGCTTTCTTT	TRBJ1-1	few	TRBV6-5	-